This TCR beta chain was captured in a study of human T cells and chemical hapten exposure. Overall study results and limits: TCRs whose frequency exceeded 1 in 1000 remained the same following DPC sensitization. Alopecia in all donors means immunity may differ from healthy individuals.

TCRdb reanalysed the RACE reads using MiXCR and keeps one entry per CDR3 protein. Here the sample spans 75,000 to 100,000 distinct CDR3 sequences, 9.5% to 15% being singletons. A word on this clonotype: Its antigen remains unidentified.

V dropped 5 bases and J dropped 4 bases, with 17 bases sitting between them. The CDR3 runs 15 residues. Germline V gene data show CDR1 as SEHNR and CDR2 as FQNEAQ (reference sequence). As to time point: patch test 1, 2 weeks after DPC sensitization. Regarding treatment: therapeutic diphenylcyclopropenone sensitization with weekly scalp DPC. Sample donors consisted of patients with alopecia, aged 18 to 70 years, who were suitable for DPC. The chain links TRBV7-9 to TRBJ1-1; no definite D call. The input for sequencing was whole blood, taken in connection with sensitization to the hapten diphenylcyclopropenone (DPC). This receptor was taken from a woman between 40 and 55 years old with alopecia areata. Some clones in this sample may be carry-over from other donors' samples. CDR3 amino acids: CASSPRPSSGTEAFF. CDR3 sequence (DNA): TGTGCCAGCAGCCCGCGGCCTAGCTCGGGCACTGAAGCTTTCTTT.